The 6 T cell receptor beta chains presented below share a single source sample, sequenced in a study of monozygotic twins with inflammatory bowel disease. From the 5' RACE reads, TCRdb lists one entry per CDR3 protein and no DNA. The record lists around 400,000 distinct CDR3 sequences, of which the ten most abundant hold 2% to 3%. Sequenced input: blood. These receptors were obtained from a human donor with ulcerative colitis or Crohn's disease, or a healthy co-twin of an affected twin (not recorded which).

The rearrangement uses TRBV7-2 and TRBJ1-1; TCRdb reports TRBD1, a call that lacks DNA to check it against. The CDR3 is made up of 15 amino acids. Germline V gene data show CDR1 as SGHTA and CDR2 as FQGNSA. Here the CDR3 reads CASRERTGLYTEAFF.

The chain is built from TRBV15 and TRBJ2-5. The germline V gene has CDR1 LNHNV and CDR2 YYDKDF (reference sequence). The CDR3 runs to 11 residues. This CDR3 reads CATSRGETQYF.

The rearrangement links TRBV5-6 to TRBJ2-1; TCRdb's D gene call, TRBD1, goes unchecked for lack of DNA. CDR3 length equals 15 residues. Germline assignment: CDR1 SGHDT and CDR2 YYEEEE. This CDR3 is CASSQREGGENEQFF.

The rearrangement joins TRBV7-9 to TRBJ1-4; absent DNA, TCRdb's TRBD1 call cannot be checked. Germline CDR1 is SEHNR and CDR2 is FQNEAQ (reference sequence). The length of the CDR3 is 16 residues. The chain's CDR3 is CASSSRTGTGVEKLFF.

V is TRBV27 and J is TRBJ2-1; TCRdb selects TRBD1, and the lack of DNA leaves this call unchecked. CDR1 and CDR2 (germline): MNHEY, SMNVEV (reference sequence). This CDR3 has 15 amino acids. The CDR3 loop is CASTQDRDHYNEQFF.

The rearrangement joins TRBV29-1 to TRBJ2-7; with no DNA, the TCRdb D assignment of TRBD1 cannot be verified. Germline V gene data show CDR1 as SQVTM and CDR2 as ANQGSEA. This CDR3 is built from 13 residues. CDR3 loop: CSVRQVQNSEQYF.